The rows below give T cell receptor beta chains drawn from one sample of a study of blood T cell repertoires in COVID-19. The repertoire was sequenced with immunoSEQ multiplex PCR; TCRdb's copy has only in-frame clones and lacks some. Among around 270,000 clones listed, roughly 89% were seen once. The sequenced sample was peripheral blood. The receptors were gathered from a man under 40 with acute or convalescent COVID-19. Both conserved end residues are part of each CDR3. Each record gives: clone size, V gene, D gene, J gene, CDR3 DNA, CDR3 protein. The D gene is left open where the match is weak. Rows may omit the clone size; those that give it use once, few, many or a size class.

clone size: few
V gene: TRBV6-1
D gene: .
J gene: TRBJ1-1
CDR3 DNA: TGTGCCAGCAGTGAAAAGGGGAACAGTGAAGCTTTCTTT
CDR3 protein: CASSEKGNSEAFF

clone size: .
V gene: TRBV28
D gene: .
J gene: TRBJ1-1
CDR3 DNA: TGTGCCAGCAGTTTTCCGGCGGGGACTGAAGCTTTCTTT
CDR3 protein: CASSFPAGTEAFF

clone size: .
V gene: TRBV13
D gene: .
J gene: TRBJ1-4
CDR3 DNA: TGTGCCAGCAGCTTATCAATGGGGAGCAGGCGTGAAAAACTGTTTTTT
CDR3 protein: CASSLSMGSRREKLFF

clone size: .
V gene: TRBV19
D gene: .
J gene: TRBJ2-5
CDR3 DNA: TGTGCCAGTAGTCCCCAGGGAGGGACACCGCAGAACTTC
CDR3 protein: CASSPQGGTPQNF

clone size: .
V gene: TRBV6-6
D gene: .
J gene: TRBJ1-3
CDR3 DNA: TGTGCCAGCTACAGGGAAGTGGGAAACACCATATATTTT
CDR3 protein: CASYREVGNTIYF

clone size: .
V gene: TRBV28
D gene: .
J gene: TRBJ2-7
CDR3 DNA: TGTGCCAGCAGTACCAGGGAATTTGGCCTCTACGAGCAGTACTTC
CDR3 protein: CASSTREFGLYEQYF

clone size: .
V gene: TRBV3-1/TRBV3-2
D gene: TRBD1
J gene: TRBJ1-2
CDR3 DNA: TGTGCCAGCAGCCGAGACAGGGGCGTCTATGGCTACACCTTC
CDR3 protein: CASSRDRGVYGYTF

clone size: .
V gene: TRBV2
D gene: .
J gene: TRBJ1-1
CDR3 DNA: TGTGCCAGCGAGGGAACGAACACTGAAGCTTTCTTT
CDR3 protein: CASEGTNTEAFF

clone size: .
V gene: TRBV27
D gene: .
J gene: TRBJ1-2
CDR3 DNA: TGTGCCAGCAGCCCCATCACCTTACAGGGATGGGGCTACACCTTC
CDR3 protein: CASSPITLQGWGYTF

clone size: .
V gene: TRBV28
D gene: TRBD1
J gene: TRBJ1-5
CDR3 DNA: TGTGCCAGCAGTGCCAGGACAGGGGTGAGCAATCAGCCCCAGCATTTT
CDR3 protein: CASSARTGVSNQPQHF

clone size: .
V gene: TRBV6-5
D gene: TRBD1
J gene: TRBJ1-2
CDR3 DNA: TGTGCCAGCAGGACGGACAGGAACTATGGCTACACCTTC
CDR3 protein: CASRTDRNYGYTF

clone size: .
V gene: TRBV4-1
D gene: .
J gene: TRBJ1-2
CDR3 DNA: TGCGCCAGCAGCCCACTGGGACTCATCGACTATGGCTACACCTTC
CDR3 protein: CASSPLGLIDYGYTF

clone size: .
V gene: TRBV10-3
D gene: TRBD2
J gene: TRBJ2-7
CDR3 DNA: TGTGCCATCAGCCTGGGACTAGCTTACGAGCAGTACTTC
CDR3 protein: CAISLGLAYEQYF

clone size: few
V gene: TRBV15
D gene: TRBD2
J gene: TRBJ2-1
CDR3 DNA: TGTGCCACCAGCAGATCGAGGGGACTAGCGGGCCCTTGGGGTGAGCAGTTCTTC
CDR3 protein: CATSRSRGLAGPWGEQFF

clone size: once
V gene: TRBV28
D gene: TRBD1
J gene: TRBJ2-1
CDR3 DNA: TGTGCCAGCAGCCACCCCGGGACAGGGGGCAATGAGCAGTTCTTC
CDR3 protein: CASSHPGTGGNEQFF

clone size: .
V gene: TRBV7-8
D gene: .
J gene: TRBJ1-1
CDR3 DNA: TGTGCCAGCAGCTTAGGCGGTCAGGGCGCGAACACTGAAGCTTTCTTT
CDR3 protein: CASSLGGQGANTEAFF